This TCR beta chain was recorded in a study of shared clonotypes between healthy human individuals. Profiling relied on immunoSEQ multiplex PCR, and the TCRdb table lists in-frame clones only, not all of them. The sample yields 490,000 or so clones, 70% to 85% seen once. CDR1 is LGHNA, CDR2 YSLEER, per germline. The CDR3 extends over 14 amino acids. Trimming took off 1 base at V and 7 bases at J, with 14 bases between the two ends. The sequenced sample was PBMCs. This TCR was sampled from a woman between 40 and 50 years old in good health. Some clones in this sample may be carry-over from other donors' samples. The V call is TRBV4-3, the J call TRBJ2-7; D remains ambiguous. As DNA, the CDR3 is TGCGCCAGCAGCCAAGGTTTCCAAGTGGGAGAGCAGTACTTC. Encoded protein: CASSQGFQVGEQYF.